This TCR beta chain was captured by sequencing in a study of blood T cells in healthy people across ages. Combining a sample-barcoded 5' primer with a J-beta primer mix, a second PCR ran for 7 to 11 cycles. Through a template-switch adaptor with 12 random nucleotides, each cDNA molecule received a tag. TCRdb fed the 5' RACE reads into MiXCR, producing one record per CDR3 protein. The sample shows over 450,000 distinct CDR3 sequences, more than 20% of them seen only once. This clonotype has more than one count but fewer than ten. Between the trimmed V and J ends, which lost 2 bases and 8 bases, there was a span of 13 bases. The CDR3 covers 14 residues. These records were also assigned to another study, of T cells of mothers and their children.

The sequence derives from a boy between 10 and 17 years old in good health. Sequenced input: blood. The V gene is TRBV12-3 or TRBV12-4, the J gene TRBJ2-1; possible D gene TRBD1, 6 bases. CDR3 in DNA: TGTGCCAGCAGTTTACGCAGGGGCATAGATGAGCAGTTCTTC. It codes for CASSLRRGIDEQFF.